Listed below are T cell receptor beta chains from one sample, sequenced in a study of cytomegalovirus exposure and HLA in healthy donors. Clones were read by immunoSEQ multiplex PCR, and TCRdb kept only the in-frame ones, dropping some. Here the sample spans 150,000 to 200,000 clones, approximately 86% being singletons. Sequenced material: PBMCs. The source of these receptors is a man aged 25-45 years in good health and CMV-seropositive. CDR3s include the opening cysteine and the closing phenylalanine or tryptophan. The D gene is left open where the match is weak. Only part of the rows carry a size: once, few, many, or a class if the clone is expanded.

>NA|TRBJ2-2|NA|TRBV12-5
TGTGCTAGTGGTCCCGAGGGGAACACCGGGGAGCTGTTTTTT
CASGPEGNTGELFF
>NA|TRBJ2-3|NA|TRBV10-3
TGTGCCATCAGTGAGTCGAGTAGGCGCACAAGCACAGATACGCAGTATTTT
CAISESSRRTSTDTQYF
>NA|TRBJ1-5|once|TRBV5-1
TGCGCCAGCAGCTTGACCGCCGGTGTCAATCAGCCCCAGCATTTT
CASSLTAGVNQPQHF
>TRBD2|TRBJ2-7|NA|TRBV9
TGTGCCAGCAGCGTAGCCGCACTAGCGGGAGCCTACGAGCAGTACTTC
CASSVAALAGAYEQYF
>TRBD2|TRBJ2-3|many|TRBV7-2
TGTGCCAGCAGCTTAGAGGGACTAGCGGGGCCAGATACGCAGTATTTT
CASSLEGLAGPDTQYF
>TRBD1|TRBJ1-1|NA|TRBV27
TGTGCCAGCAGCCGGGACAGGGACACTGAAGCTTTCTTT
CASSRDRDTEAFF
>NA|TRBJ2-2|NA|TRBV6-5
TGTGCCAGCAGTTACCAGAGTTTGGCCGGGGAGCTGTTTTTT
CASSYQSLAGELFF
>NA|TRBJ1-1|once|TRBV7-9
TGTGCCAGCAGCTTAGTTGCGGTCGCTGAAGCTTTCTTT
CASSLVAVAEAFF
>TRBD1|TRBJ2-7|NA|TRBV28
TGTGCCAGCCTACAGGGGGCAGGAGAGCAGTACTTC
CASLQGAGEQYF
>NA|TRBJ2-4|few|TRBV4-3
TGCGCCAGCAGCCAAGATTTAACAGGAATCCAATTCATTCAGTACTTC
CASSQDLTGIQFIQYF